A single T cell receptor beta chain is shown here with its context. In the source study's methods: Scientists estimated how many nucleated cells there were by amplifying reference gene primers. Produced via immunoSEQ multiplex PCR; TCRdb's table is partial and in-frame only. V, J and clone size are taken as reported in that table, and D and trimming were inferred from the DNA itself. The data show about 370,000 clones, with around 92% seen just once and around 3% held by the top ten. The data stem from a study of blood T cell repertoires in COVID-19. Study-wide background: COVID-19 samples collected from the United States, Italy and Spain covered acute and convalescent phases.

CDR3 length: 14 amino acids. Germline V gene sequence: CDR1 SGHRS, CDR2 YFSETQ. The junction had 4 bases not matched to a gene; V was cut back by 4 bases and J by 3 bases. The gene calls are TRBV5-1 and TRBJ1-1, with 9 bases matching TRBD1. The clonotype comes from a woman aged 25-40 years with COVID-19, enrolled during active disease. Sequencing was carried out using peripheral blood. This chain's CDR3 is CASSKGQGDTEAFF. The CDR3 DNA sequence: TGCGCCAGCAGCAAGGGACAGGGAGACACTGAAGCTTTCTTT.